This T cell receptor beta chain stems from a study of regulatory T cells in long-lasting Graves disease. Study-wide findings and caveats: Persistent patients shared more public clonotypes (under 3,000) than newly diagnosed patients (about 1,000).

This clonotype was seen many times. Its antigen is not identified. The CDR3 is 16 residues long. V was clipped by 3 bases and J by 4 bases; unmatched bases: 8. Germline CDR1 SGHTA, CDR2 FQGTGA. Libraries of TCR beta came from iRepertoire HTBI primers plus Arm-PCR of CDR3 regions. One entry per CDR3 protein results from TCRdb running MiXCR on the multiplex PCR reads. This sample has 550,000 to 650,000 distinct CDR3 sequences, with approximately 16% found just once. This sample's time point: newly diagnosed GD, antithyroid drugs for less than 3 months. PBMCs were the source of the RNA used for TCR sequencing. These data were likewise used in another study, on T cells in Graves' hyperthyroidism and ophthalmopathy. That paper states: HTBI primers were used for first-round RT-PCR of the TCR CDR3.

The material sequenced was peripheral blood mononuclear cells (PBMCs), taken at new diagnosis, from a patient treated with antithyroid drugs. This clonotype was sampled from a young man with Graves disease. V gene TRBV7-3 combines with J gene TRBJ2-1; 8 nucleotides agree with TRBD1. In DNA, the CDR3 is TGTGCCAGCAGCTTGGGACCGGGACAGGCATACAATGAGCAGTTCTTC. It encodes CASSLGPGQAYNEQFF.